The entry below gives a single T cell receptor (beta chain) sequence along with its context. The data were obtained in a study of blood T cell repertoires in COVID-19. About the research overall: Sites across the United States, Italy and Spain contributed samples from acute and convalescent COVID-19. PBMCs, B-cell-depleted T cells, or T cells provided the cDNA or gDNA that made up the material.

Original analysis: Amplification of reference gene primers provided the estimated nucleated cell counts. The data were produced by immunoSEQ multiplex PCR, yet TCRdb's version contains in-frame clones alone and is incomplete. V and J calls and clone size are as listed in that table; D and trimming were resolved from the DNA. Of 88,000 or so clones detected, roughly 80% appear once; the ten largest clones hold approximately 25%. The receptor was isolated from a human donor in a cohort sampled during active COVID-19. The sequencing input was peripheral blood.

DNA for the CDR3: TGTGCCAGCTGCGAAAAGAGCGCTAATGAAAAACTGTTTTTT. Its translation: CASCEKSANEKLFF. The chain uses TRBV2 and TRBJ1-4; unclear D gene. The V gene lost 8 bases and the J gene lost 3 bases, with 13 bases spanning the gap. This CDR3 has 14 amino acids. CDR1 and CDR2 (germline): SNHLY, FYNNEI.